This TCR beta chain comes out of a study of identical twins. Findings and limits, study-wide: Analyses based on zero insertions could be partly confounded by invariant MAIT and iNKT cells. Beta clonotypes that were abundant in cord blood contained fewer insertions, a pattern absent from memory repertoires.

A universal primer site was created by template switching, with the cDNA bearing unique molecular identifiers. From the 5' RACE reads, TCRdb called clonotypes with MiXCR, one entry per CDR3 protein. Among 300,000 to 350,000 distinct CDR3 sequences listed, 9% to 15% were seen once. Only healthy Caucasians were included as donors. As concerns this clonotype: The antigen is not known.

This sample also belongs to another study, concerning yellow fever vaccine responses in identical twins.

This receptor was taken from a woman between 18 and 29 years old in good health. The specimen was CD8+ T cells sorted from blood.

In DNA form, the CDR3 reads TGTGCCAGCAGCTTAGCCCCTAGTTTATCCTACAATGAGCAGTTCTTC. Translating it yields CASSLAPSLSYNEQFF. The chain is built from TRBV7-2 and TRBJ2-1; D unclear. CDR1 and CDR2 from the germline V gene are SGHTA and FQGNSA. There are 16 residues in the CDR3. Trimming removed 0 bases at V and 1 base at J, with 10 bases between.